This TCR beta chain stems from a study of T-cell reconstitution after alpha-beta-depleted transplantation in children. This clonotype showed up many times. Its antigen is currently unknown. Unique molecular identifiers were incorporated when the TCRbeta library was constructed. In TCRdb, the PCR reads were re-called with MiXCR into one record per CDR3 protein. The sample has approximately 32,000 distinct CDR3 sequences; less than 8.5% are singletons. Points from the study as a whole: Reportedly, only several hundred clones from non-depleted graft cells drove alpha-beta T-cell counts at about two months. By one year post-transplant, T-cell counts and diversity largely arose from T cells that were newly produced. Some patients' high day-60 TCRbeta diversity was traced to surviving recipient T cells and thymic progenitors.

The sample was peripheral blood, taken 60 days after TCRalphabeta/CD19-depleted stem cell transplant. The sequence was collected from a child under three years old who had a stem cell transplant for acute myeloid leukemia, so the T cells may come from the graft donor.

The CDR3 nucleotides read TGTGCCAGCAGACCCAGACAGGGGTGGCGACTAGCGGGAGGGCCAAATGAGCAGTTCTTC. It is translated as CASRPRQGWRLAGGPNEQFF. The chain recombines TRBV6-2 or TRBV6-3 with TRBJ2-1; 14 positions match TRBD2. The ends lost 6 bases at V and 7 bases at J; junction bases unmatched: 20. This CDR3 spans 20 amino acids. CDR1 and CDR2 from the germline V gene are MNHEY and SVGEGT.